This TCR beta chain was profiled in a study of shared clonotypes between healthy human individuals. Findings and limits, study-wide: On the whole, naive subsets had larger estimated richness than memory subsets had. Owing to a small donor count, the genetic and exposure-history diversity represented was limited.

Notes on this clone: Its antigen is still unknown.

This CDR3 region has 15 residues. CDR1 and CDR2 from the germline V gene are LNHDA and SQIVND (reference sequence). The V and J ends lost 7 bases and 1 base respectively, with 16 bases between them. Replicate PCRs from sorted subsets contained approximately 220 ng DNA, which is approximately 30,000 T cell genomes. The authors' processing: There were no quality scores in the junction-only immunoSEQ sequences, so filtering differed. Assay: immunoSEQ multiplex PCR; the TCRdb copy retains only in-frame clones and omits some. The V and J calls and clone size come from that table; D and trimming were worked out from the DNA. The sample yields 950,000 to 1,100,000 clones, more than 75% seen once.

The receptor was derived from a man younger than 35 in good health. Some clones in this sample may be carry-over from other donors' samples. The chain joins TRBV19 to TRBJ1-1; D is uncertain. Sample: memory CD4+ T cells from PBMCs. Indicated subset: CD45RA-negative fraction. In nucleotides, the CDR3 is TGTGCCAGTACGCCGTGGAGGTTAACGAACACTGAAGCTTTCTTT. Translation: CASTPWRLTNTEAFF.